These 10 T cell receptor beta chains were sequenced from one sample in a study of T cell repertoires in cytomegalovirus infection (dated 2019 in TCRdb). Sequencing was carried out with an Illumina HiSeq 1500. The public reads were quality trimmed at Q25 with fastp and then assembled into clones with MiXCR by TCRdb, keeping productive beta chains. CDR3 protein duplicates are merged, each entry listing the most common genes and DNA. The sample records roughly 230,000 distinct CDR3 sequences, over 9% of which are singletons. The ten largest clones add up to 1.5% to 2% of the sample. The sequenced sample consisted of PBMCs. These receptors were obtained from a human donor in good health (CMV status not recorded). Some clones in this sample may be carry-over from other donors' samples.

This clonotype was seen many times. The chain employs TRBV12-3 or TRBV12-4 and TRBJ2-5, with 9 bases identical to TRBD2. The CDR3 contains 15 residues. The ends lost 6 bases at V and 2 bases at J; junction bases unmatched: 7. CDR3 in amino acids: CASRTSTSGQETQYF. The CDR3, as DNA: TGTGCCAGCAGAACCTCCACTAGCGGGCAAGAGACCCAGTACTTC.

In this sample, this clonotype turned up many times. The chain joins TRBV6-6 to TRBJ2-5; D might be TRBD1 (5 bases). This CDR3 spans 12 amino acids. Germline V CDR1 and CDR2: MNHNY, SVGAGI (reference sequence). Deletions cut 8 bases from V and 1 base from J, with 8 bases between. Written as DNA, the CDR3 is TGTGCCAGCGGGGCAGCCCAAGAGACCCAGTACTTC. It is translated as CASGAAQETQYF.

This clonotype has more than one count but fewer than ten. This chain links TRBV20-1 with TRBJ2-3; D unclear. V was clipped by 0 bases and J by 0 bases, with 7 bases between them. The CDR3 has 14 amino acids. Germline V lookup: CDR1 DFQATT, CDR2 SNEGSKA (reference sequence). The CDR3 here is CSARDAASTDTQYF. For the CDR3, the DNA is TGCAGTGCTAGAGACGCAGCTAGCACAGATACGCAGTATTTT.

This clonotype was found a few times. The chain couples TRBV28 to TRBJ1-2; tentative D call: TRBD1 (5 bases). This CDR3 has 12 amino acids. The germline V gene encodes CDR1 MDHEN and CDR2 SYDVKM. Trimming took off 7 bases at V and 4 bases at J, with 10 bases between the two ends. CDR3 nucleotide sequence: TGTGCCAGCACAGGGACCTTCTATGGCTACACCTTC. Translating it yields CASTGTFYGYTF.

The gene calls are TRBV6-5 and TRBJ2-5, with D tentatively TRBD1 (5 bases). Germline CDR1 MNHEY, CDR2 SVGAGI. The CDR3 runs 14 residues. Trimming removed 2 bases at V and 4 bases at J, with 11 bases between. The CDR3 is CASSYGRQGETQYF. CDR3 nucleotides: TGTGCCAGCAGTTACGGCCGGCAGGGAGAGACCCAGTACTTC.

The rearrangement links TRBV5-5 to TRBJ2-7; D remains ambiguous. Germline values: CDR1 SGHKS, CDR2 YYEKEE (reference sequence). V dropped 0 bases and J dropped 3 bases, with 13 bases sitting between them. This CDR3 has 15 amino acids. The CDR3: CASSLEILLSYEQYF. In nucleotides, the CDR3 is TGTGCCAGCAGCTTGGAGATCTTATTGAGCTACGAGCAGTACTTC.

The chain carries TRBV12-3 or TRBV12-4 and TRBJ2-7; D not resolved. V gave up 5 bases and J gave up 8 bases, with 10 bases separating them. The CDR3 is 11 amino acids. The CDR3 bases are TGTGCCAGCAGTACTTACACTAAGCAGTACTTC. Its protein is CASSTYTKQYF.

In this sample, this clonotype turned up many times. The rearrangement links TRBV12-3 or TRBV12-4 to TRBJ1-2; TRBD1 might be the D (5 bases). V shed 5 bases and J shed 2 bases, with 9 bases lying between them. This CDR3 has 13 amino acids. The CDR3 reads CASSEGPNYGYTF. CDR3 nucleotide sequence: TGTGCCAGCAGTGAGGGACCGAACTATGGCTACACCTTC.

This clonotype was seen many times. The junction and the germline gene differ at one end; a read error may be behind it. The chain joins TRBV28 to TRBJ2-7; D is undetermined. Looked up from germline, CDR1 is MDHEN and CDR2 is SYDVKM. The CDR3 has 11 residues. The DNA of the CDR3 is TGTGCCAGCAGTTACCTAAGCCAGCACGACTTC. Its protein is CASSYLSQHDF.

This clonotype has at least ten counts. The chain employs TRBV5-1 and TRBJ2-1; the match to TRBD1 covers 7 bases. Germline V gene sequence: CDR1 SGHRS, CDR2 YFSETQ. With V trimmed by 2 bases and J by 2 bases, 4 bases remained unmatched. The CDR3 is 15 amino acids. This CDR3 is CASSFEQGTYNEQFF. CDR3 nucleotides: TGCGCCAGCAGCTTCGAACAGGGGACCTACAATGAGCAGTTCTTC.